The clone carrying this TCR beta chain has more than one count but fewer than ten. Germline CDR1 is SGHDT and CDR2 is YYEEEE. The CDR3 has 19 residues. V was cut by 10 bases and J by 0 bases, with 26 bases left in between. The method was immunoSEQ multiplex PCR; TCRdb's version includes in-frame clones alone and lacks a portion of them. The sample has fewer than 50,000 clones, approximately 88% seen once. The record originates from a study of OX40 agonist ivuxolimab in advanced cancers. The specimen comprised CD4+ or CD8+ T cells sorted from blood, sampled in a trial of the OX40 agonist ivuxolimab. The sequence derives from an adult with an advanced solid tumor such as melanoma, head and neck, liver or kidney cancer. V and J are TRBV5-6 and TRBJ2-6, with D perhaps matching TRBD2 (5 bases). The CDR3 protein is CACQQLGAASISGANVLTF. As DNA, the CDR3 is TGTGCCTGCCAGCAGCTTGGAGCGGCCTCAATCTCTGGGGCCAACGTCCTGACTTTC.